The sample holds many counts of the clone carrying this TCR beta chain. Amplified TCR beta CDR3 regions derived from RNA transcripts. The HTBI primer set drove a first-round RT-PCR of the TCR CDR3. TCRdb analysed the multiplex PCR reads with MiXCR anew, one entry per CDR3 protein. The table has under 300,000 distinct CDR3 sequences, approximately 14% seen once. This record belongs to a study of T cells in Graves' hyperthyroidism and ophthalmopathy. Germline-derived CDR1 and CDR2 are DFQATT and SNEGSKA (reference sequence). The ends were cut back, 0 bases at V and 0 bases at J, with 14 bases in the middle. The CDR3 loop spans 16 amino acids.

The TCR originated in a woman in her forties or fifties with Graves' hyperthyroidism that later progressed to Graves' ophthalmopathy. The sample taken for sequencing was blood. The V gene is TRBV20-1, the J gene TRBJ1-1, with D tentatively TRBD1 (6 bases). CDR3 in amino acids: CSARDRDKPLNTEAFF. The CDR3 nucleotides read TGCAGTGCTAGAGATCGGGACAAACCATTGAACACTGAAGCTTTCTTT.